These 3 T cell receptor beta chains originate from one sample sequenced in a study of response to subunit inactivated influenza vaccine (dated by TCRdb to the late 2010s). The protocol used for the library was RT-PCR. This sample was sequenced with an Illumina HiSeq 2500. TCRdb took the public reads, trimmed them with fastp at Q25, ran MiXCR for clone calling and kept in-frame beta chains. Rows are combined by CDR3 protein, so each entry shows the most common genes and DNA. This sample has about 520,000 distinct CDR3 sequences in its table, and roughly 27% of those were observed once. Of the sample, 1.9% falls within the top ten clones. Source: CD4+ T cells sorted from PBMCs, taken 4 to 6 days after vaccination. These receptor sequences come from a man in his forties or fifties who received an inactivated influenza vaccine. Donor details come from another sample of the same person, matched by shared clones.

V usage is TRBV10-1 and J usage is TRBJ1-3; D remains ambiguous. This CDR3 is 15 amino acids long. V dropped 7 bases and J dropped 0 bases, with 13 bases sitting between them. The germline CDR1 and CDR2 sequences are WNHNN and SYGVQD (reference sequence). CDR3 DNA sequence: TGCGCCAGCACATCGTCAGGAAACTCTGGAAACACCATATATTTT. As protein: CASTSSGNSGNTIYF.

The V and J genes are TRBV9 and TRBJ2-7; D remains unclear. Germline V gene lookup returns CDR1 SGDLS and CDR2 YYNGEE. The ends were cut back, 0 bases at V and 0 bases at J, with 7 bases in the middle. This CDR3 has 14 residues. The CDR3, as DNA: TGTGCCAGCAGCGTAGAACAACACTCCTACGAGCAGTACTTC. This encodes CASSVEQHSYEQYF.

The rearrangement uses TRBV29-1 and TRBJ2-1; 11 bases are shared with TRBD2. The CDR3 contains 16 residues. Trimming removed 1 base from V and 7 bases from J; junction bases left unmatched: 9. Germline V gene sequence: CDR1 SQVTM, CDR2 ANQGSEA. The CDR3 protein is CSVEGRGSGRANEQFF. The CDR3 DNA is TGCAGCGTTGAAGGCCGAGGTAGCGGGAGGGCGAATGAGCAGTTCTTC.